This paragraph reports one TCR beta chain. Data came from immunoSEQ multiplex PCR; TCRdb stores just in-frame clones and leaves some out. Altogether fewer than 400,000 clones are present, around 92% being singletons, with the ten largest covering 1.7%. Clinical histories supplied by participants themselves formed the basis of cohort assignment. Donors in Cohort 3 counted as recovered after two negative PCRs, clearance, or symptom resolution. This sample is part of a study of blood T cell repertoires in COVID-19. The CDR3 sequence is 17 residues long. With V trimmed by 5 bases and J by 0 bases, 12 bases remained unmatched. Germline CDR1 SGHNT, CDR2 YYREEE (reference sequence).

The TCR was taken from a woman aged 30 to 39 who had recovered from COVID-19. Specimen: PBMCs or T cells enriched from blood (not recorded which). V gene TRBV5-4 combines with J gene TRBJ1-2; 8 bases line up with TRBD1. In DNA form, the CDR3 reads TGTGCCAGCAGGGGGGGGACAGGACCAAGAGCTAACTATGGCTACACCTTC. Translation: CASRGGTGPRANYGYTF.